This T cell receptor (beta chain) was obtained from a study of vaccination effects on CD4 cells after COVID-19. Study overall: Two doses of either BNT162b2 or mRNA-1273 were given to each participant. Overall study findings and caveats: Early timepoints after infection were absent, and convalescent patients were few in the study.

Here immunoSEQ multiplex PCR was the method, and the copy in TCRdb shows in-frame clones only, minus some. The sample records around 75,000 clones, around 72% being singletons. A remark on this clone: Its antigen is as yet unknown.

The CDR3 runs 15 residues. V lost 0 bases and J 3 bases, leaving 11 bases between the germline ends. The germline V gene encodes CDR1 LGHNA and CDR2 YNFKEQ. Under the ViraFEST assay, PBMC were stimulated with viral peptide pools so that antigen-specific CD4+ T cells expanded. Sequencing was performed afterwards. Scientists isolated CD4+ T cells after a roughly 9-day culture period ended. By PCR, the person was confirmed to have had SARS-CoV-2 infection between March and December 2020. Approximately 2 million PBMC per well received 7.5 to 10 IU/ml IL-2 and 9.5 to 10 ug/ml peptides in culture. Use of an HIV-1 Nef peptide pool defined the negative control culture.

The V and J genes are TRBV4-2 and TRBJ1-2; D is unresolved. The TCR was taken from a human donor who had a prior SARS-CoV-2 infection. Sequences were derived from CD4+ T cells from PBMCs cultured with HIV peptides, sampled before COVID-19 vaccination. The subset was: HIV-1 Nef peptide pool negative control/reference culture. CDR3 in DNA: TGTGCCAGCAGCCAAGAAGCGGCCAGCCACTATGGCTACACCTTC. This sequence encodes CASSQEAASHYGYTF.